These T cell receptor beta chains were read from a single sample in a study of T cells in Graves' hyperthyroidism and ophthalmopathy. TCRdb redid the calling of the multiplex PCR reads with MiXCR, one entry per CDR3 protein. The sample carries 690,000 or so distinct CDR3 sequences, roughly a sixth recorded once. The material sequenced was blood. The receptor set was obtained from a woman aged 45-65 years with Graves' hyperthyroidism that later progressed to Graves' ophthalmopathy. CDR3s include the opening cysteine and the closing phenylalanine or tryptophan. D genes are given only for firm matches. Clone size is stated in some rows and not others, as once, few, many or a class when expanded.

D gene | J gene | clone size | V gene | CDR3 DNA | CDR3 protein
TRBD1 | TRBJ1-2 | - | TRBV9 | TGTGCCAGCAGCGTAACGACAGGGGGCCTACGGGGCTACACCTTC | CASSVTTGGLRGYTF
- | TRBJ1-2 | few | TRBV7-8 | TGTGCCAGCAGCCCCAGGAGGACGAATGACTATGGCTACACCTTC | CASSPRRTNDYGYTF
TRBD1 | TRBJ2-1 | - | TRBV10-3 | TGTGCCATCAGACGGGACAGGGGGTGGAATGAGCAGTTCTTC | CAIRRDRGWNEQFF
- | TRBJ2-6 | few | TRBV6-1 | TGTGCCAGCAGTCCGACATTTTCCGGCCACTCTGGGGCCAACGTCCTGACTTTC | CASSPTFSGHSGANVLTF
- | TRBJ1-3 | many | TRBV6-1 | TGTGCCAGCAGGGCACAACAGAACACCATATATTTT | CASRAQQNTIYF
- | TRBJ2-1 | few | TRBV11-2 | TGTGCCAGCAGCTTACAAGGTGCCACCTCCAATGAGCAGTTCTTC | CASSLQGATSNEQFF
- | TRBJ1-1 | many | TRBV30 | TGTGCCTGGAGTTTGGGGCCGTACACTGAAGCTTTCTTT | CAWSLGPYTEAFF
- | TRBJ1-2 | many | TRBV5-1 | TGCGCCAGCAGCTTGGAACAGTCCCAGGGCTACACCTTC | CASSLEQSQGYTF
- | TRBJ2-6 | few | TRBV3-1 | TGTGCCAGCAGTCCGACACCCTACTCTGGGGCCAACGTCCTGACTTTC | CASSPTPYSGANVLTF
TRBD2 | TRBJ2-2 | - | TRBV20-1 | TGCAGTGCCAGGACTAGCGGGGGGGCGTACACCGGGGAGCTGTTTTTT | CSARTSGGAYTGELFF
- | TRBJ1-4 | - | TRBV20-1 | TGCAGTGCTGGAAACTCAGGGGAAACTAATGAAAAACTGTTTTTT | CSAGNSGETNEKLFF
- | TRBJ2-5 | once | TRBV24-1 | TGTGCCACCAGTGTTGCAGGGTTGGGGCGAGAGACCCAGTACTTC | CATSVAGLGRETQYF
- | TRBJ1-1 | many | TRBV30 | TGTGCCTGGAGTGGTGGGCAAAACACTGAAGCTTTCTTT | CAWSGGQNTEAFF
TRBD1 | TRBJ2-1 | once | TRBV10-3 | TGTGCCATCGGGACAGTCTCCTACAATGAGCAGTTCTTC | CAIGTVSYNEQFF
TRBD1 | TRBJ2-2 | - | TRBV6-1 | TGTGCCAGCAGTGAGCGGACAGGGGGTACCGGGGAGCTGTTTTTT | CASSERTGGTGELFF
- | TRBJ1-1 | many | TRBV11-2 | TGTGCCAGCAGCGCCCCTCACACTGAAGCTTTCTTT | CASSAPHTEAFF
- | TRBJ2-1 | many | TRBV7-2 | TGTGCCAGCAGCGTCGATTTTAGCAATGAGCAGTTCTTC | CASSVDFSNEQFF
TRBD2 | TRBJ2-7 | many | TRBV12-5 | TGTGCTAGTGGTTTGTCCTCGGGCGGACTAGCGGGGGGAAACAAGATCTACGAGCAGTACTTC | CASGLSSGGLAGGNKIYEQYF
- | TRBJ1-4 | - | TRBV6-2/TRBV6-3 | TGTGCCAGCGGCCCCCATGGCTTTGCTGAAAAACTGTTTTTT | CASGPHGFAEKLFF
TRBD2 | TRBJ2-3 | many | TRBV6-1 | TGTGCCAGCTACCTGACTAGCGGGGGAGGAGATACGCAGTATTTT | CASYLTSGGGDTQYF
- | TRBJ2-2 | - | TRBV19 | TGTGCCAGTAGTATAATGGACGGCGGGGAGCTGTTTTTT | CASSIMDGGELFF